The 25 T cell receptor beta chains listed next were all sequenced from one sample in a study of T cells in Graves' hyperthyroidism and ophthalmopathy. The investigators amplified TCR beta CDR3 regions from RNA transcripts. HTBI primers drove first-round RT-PCR of the TCR CDR3. MiXCR was run by TCRdb on the multiplex PCR reads, yielding one entry per CDR3 protein. The data show 400,000 or so distinct CDR3 sequences, roughly 14% seen once. Source material: blood. The receptors were sampled from a woman aged 25 to 39 with Graves' ophthalmopathy.

This clonotype was counted at least ten times. The chain combines TRBV13 with TRBJ2-1; 7 nucleotides line up with TRBD1. The trim removed 5 bases at V and 5 bases at J, leaving 18 bases unmatched. This CDR3 comprises 18 residues. From germline, CDR1 is PRHDT and CDR2 FYEKMQ (reference sequence). Written as DNA, the CDR3 is TGTGCCAGCAGCGCCGACAGGGACCCTTCTCATCCCAACAATGAGCAGTTCTTC. Translated: CASSADRDPSHPNNEQFF.

This clonotype came up a few times. This chain uses TRBV13 with TRBJ1-3, with D maybe TRBD1 (6 bases). The CDR3 totals 18 residues. V was cut by 4 bases and J by 0 bases, with 19 bases left in between. Germline V gene data show CDR1 as PRHDT and CDR2 as FYEKMQ (reference sequence). CDR3 loop: CASSSFLDRRNSGNTIYF. CDR3 nucleotides: TGTGCCAGCAGCTCGTTCTTAGACAGGAGAAACTCTGGAAACACCATATATTTT.

In regard to this clonotype: This may stem from a read error, because a much larger clone lies one nucleotide away. This chain uses TRBV7-2 with TRBJ2-5, with 7 bases aligning to TRBD1. The CDR3 is 15 amino acids. Germline V gene sequence: CDR1 SGHTA, CDR2 FQGNSA. This chain's CDR3 is CAGSQTGWLGETQYF. The CDR3 coding sequence is TGTGCCGGCAGCCAGACAGGGTGGTTGGGAGAGACCCAGTACTTC.

This clonotype was detected many times. The V gene is TRBV12-5, the J gene TRBJ2-1; D uncertain. V was shortened by 8 bases and J by 7 bases, with 21 bases between the two germline ends. The CDR3 loop spans 15 amino acids. CDR1 and CDR2 from the germline V gene are LGHNT and FRNRAP. This CDR3 is CASSGLPVVLNEQFF. The CDR3 region has the DNA TGTGCTAGTTCGGGCCTGCCCGTGGTTCTAAATGAGCAGTTCTTC. Based on the CDR3 plus reference TRBV12-5 and TRBJ2-1, the full variable domain is DARVTQTPRHKVTEMGQEVTMRCQPILGHNTVFWYRQTMMQGLELLAYFRNRAPLDDSGMPKDRFSAEMPDATLATLKIQPSEPRDSAVYFCASSGLPVVLNEQFFGPGTRLTVL.

In its sample, this clonotype was seen many times. The chain joins TRBV20-1 to TRBJ2-7, with 7 bases identical to TRBD1. Germline CDR1 is DFQATT and CDR2 is SNEGSKA (reference sequence). V lost 0 bases to trimming and J lost 0 bases; unmatched junction nucleotides: 8. The CDR3 contains 16 residues. The CDR3 is CSARDSYRGSSYEQYF. For the CDR3, the DNA is TGCAGTGCTAGAGATAGTTACAGGGGATCCTCCTACGAGCAGTACTTC.

This clonotype has more than one count but fewer than ten. V is TRBV7-2 and J is TRBJ2-2; unclear D gene. Trimming took off 3 bases at V and 7 bases at J, with 6 bases between the two ends. Germline V lookup: CDR1 SGHTA, CDR2 FQGNSA. The CDR3 loop spans 12 amino acids. CDR3 DNA: TGTGCCAGCAGCTTCTCGATCGGGGAGCTGTTTTTT. Its protein product is CASSFSIGELFF.

The V gene is TRBV4-2, the J gene TRBJ2-1, with TRBD2 identical over 16 bases. Germline V lookup: CDR1 LGHNA, CDR2 YNFKEQ. This CDR3 comprises 16 residues. Trimming at V came to 3 bases and at J to 5 bases, leaving 1 base not matched to a gene. The chain's CDR3 is CASSHGTSGGDNEQFF. Here the CDR3 DNA reads TGTGCCAGCAGCCATGGGACTAGCGGGGGGGACAATGAGCAGTTCTTC.

This CDR3 reads CSPPREQTDTQYF. CDR3 nucleotides: TGCAGCCCCCCCCGGGAGCAGACAGATACGCAGTATTTT. The V and J genes are TRBV29-1 and TRBJ2-3, with D possibly matching TRBD2 (6 bases). V gave up 8 bases and J gave up 3 bases, with 15 bases separating them. CDR1 and CDR2 from the germline V gene are SQVTM and ANQGSEA. This CDR3 comprises 13 residues.

This chain joins TRBV12-3 or TRBV12-4 and TRBJ2-2; D might be TRBD2 (5 bases). Between the trimmed V and J ends, which lost 4 bases and 0 bases, there was a span of 15 bases. The length of the CDR3 is 17 residues. The CDR3: CASSSQRWVTNTGELFF. The DNA of the CDR3 is TGTGCCAGCAGTTCGCAGCGGTGGGTCACGAACACCGGGGAGCTGTTTTTT.

The V call is TRBV27, the J call TRBJ1-2, with TRBD1 as a possible D gene (5 bases). The CDR3 length is 13 residues. With 5 bases removed from V and 11 bases from J, the gap between germline ends came to 18 bases. Germline V gene sequence: CDR1 MNHEY, CDR2 SMNVEV (reference sequence). This chain's CDR3 is CASSVSGTAGYTF. Here the CDR3 DNA reads TGTGCCAGCAGTGTTTCAGGGACGGCGGGATACACCTTC.

Many counts were recorded for this clonotype. The V call is TRBV24-1, the J call TRBJ2-3; tentatively, D is TRBD2 (6 bases). The germline V gene encodes CDR1 KGHDR and CDR2 SFDVKD. Trimming shortened V by 3 bases and J by 3 bases, and 9 bases separated the two germline ends. The CDR3 has 14 amino acids. Written as DNA, the CDR3 is TGTGCCACCAGTGATCGACTAGGGACAGATACGCAGTATTTT. It codes for CATSDRLGTDTQYF.

This clonotype was counted ten times or more. The CDR3 protein is CASRRTTDQPQHF. In DNA, the CDR3 is TGTGCCAGCAGACGAACGACAGATCAGCCCCAGCATTTT. The V gene is TRBV6-1, the J gene TRBJ1-5, with D perhaps TRBD1 (5 bases). Trimming took off 6 bases at V and 5 bases at J, with 11 bases between the two ends. Germline V CDR1 and CDR2: MNHNS, SASEGT. CDR3 length equals 13 residues.

This clonotype was detected ten times or more. The rearrangement uses TRBV28 and TRBJ1-2; D is undetermined. Trimming pared 7 bases from V and 0 bases from J, leaving 12 bases between. Germline CDR1 and CDR2: MDHEN and SYDVKM. This CDR3 contains 14 residues. The CDR3 coding sequence is TGTGCCAGCACCGCACTGCAGGCTAACTATGGCTACACCTTC. Amino acids: CASTALQANYGYTF.

This clonotype was seen at least ten times. The chain carries TRBV7-8 and TRBJ2-2; 10 positions match TRBD2. The CDR3 runs 16 residues. Germline CDR1 and CDR2: SGHVS and FQNEAQ. The V segment lost 4 bases and the J segment 6 bases; nucleotides outside the gene matches: 8. The CDR3 DNA follows: TGTGCCAGCAGCTCCCCAGCGGGGGGGGATGCCGGGGAGCTGTTTTTT. Its protein product is CASSSPAGGDAGELFF.

This clonotype was detected many times. The chain employs TRBV5-5 and TRBJ2-1; TRBD1 might be the D (5 bases). CDR3 length equals 17 residues. Germline CDR1 SGHKS, CDR2 YYEKEE (reference sequence). Trimming stripped 0 bases from V and 2 bases from J, with 15 bases between. The CDR3 DNA follows: TGTGCCAGCAGCTTGGGTAGCAGGGTAGGAACCTACAATGAGCAGTTCTTC. The encoded protein is CASSLGSRVGTYNEQFF. Using reference TRBV5-5 and TRBJ2-1 for the parts outside the CDR3, the full variable domain is DAGVTQSPTHLIKTRGQQVTLRCSPISGHKSVSWYQQVLGQGPQFIFQYYEKEERGRGNFPDRFSARQFPNYSSELNVNALLLGDSALYLCASSLGSRVGTYNEQFFGPGTRLTVL.

This clonotype was recorded many times. V is TRBV3-1 and J is TRBJ2-4; no firm D call. This CDR3 has 12 residues. Trimming took off 3 bases at V and 7 bases at J, with 7 bases between the two ends. Looked up from germline, CDR1 is LGHDT and CDR2 is YNNKEL (reference sequence). The CDR3 nucleotides are TGTGCCAGCAGCCAGGGGTGGAACATTCAGTACTTC. Residues: CASSQGWNIQYF.

This clonotype has at least ten counts. V is TRBV18 and J is TRBJ1-1, with a tentative D call TRBD1 (6 bases). CDR3 length equals 15 residues. Per the germline V gene, CDR1 is KGHSH and CDR2 is LQKENI. Trimming left V 3 bases short and J 4 bases short, with 15 bases between. CDR3 amino acids: CASSPNRDFGTEAFF. The CDR3 DNA follows: TGTGCCAGCTCACCGAACAGGGATTTTGGCACTGAAGCTTTCTTT.

This clonotype was counted many times. This chain connects TRBV20-1 to TRBJ1-5; D gene unclear. The germline gives CDR1 DFQATT, CDR2 SNEGSKA (reference sequence). The CDR3 spans 13 residues. Trimming pared 5 bases from V and 1 base from J, leaving 9 bases between. The CDR3 protein is CSAPSVSNQPQHF. DNA for the CDR3: TGCAGTGCTCCAAGTGTGAGCAATCAGCCCCAGCATTTT.

In its sample, this clonotype was seen a few times. This chain connects TRBV15 to TRBJ2-3; 9 bases fit TRBD2. V lost 1 base to trimming and J lost 0 bases; unmatched junction nucleotides: 2. The CDR3 is 16 residues long. Germline lookup yields CDR1 LNHNV and CDR2 YYDKDF (reference sequence). The CDR3 loop is CATSRGTSGSTDTQYF. CDR3 DNA: TGTGCCACCAGCAGAGGTACTAGCGGGAGCACAGATACGCAGTATTTT.

The chain combines TRBV7-3 with TRBJ2-5; no definite D call. Between the trimmed V and J ends, which lost 5 bases and 4 bases, there was a span of 11 bases. Germline V gene sequence: CDR1 SGHTA, CDR2 FQGTGA. CDR3 size: 13 residues. The CDR3 region has the DNA TGTGCCAGCAGCCCTCAAATGGGAGAGACCCAGTACTTC. Protein: CASSPQMGETQYF.

The chain combines TRBV28 with TRBJ2-2, with 16 nucleotides matching TRBD2. The germline V gene encodes CDR1 MDHEN and CDR2 SYDVKM. With 3 bases clipped from V and 5 bases from J, the junction kept 6 bases outside the gene matches. This CDR3 comprises 18 residues. The CDR3 spells CASSFWGLAGGLTGELFF. The CDR3 coding sequence is TGTGCCAGCAGTTTCTGGGGACTAGCGGGGGGGCTGACCGGGGAGCTGTTTTTT.

In its sample, this clonotype was seen many times. The V call is TRBV20-1, the J call TRBJ2-7; possible D gene TRBD1, 5 bases. The CDR3 has 15 amino acids. The germline gives CDR1 DFQATT, CDR2 SNEGSKA (reference sequence). Trimming pared 0 bases from V and 1 base from J, leaving 13 bases between. CDR3 loop: CSARDGAGKSYEQYF. The CDR3 nucleotides are TGCAGTGCTAGAGATGGGGCAGGGAAATCCTACGAGCAGTACTTC.

The chain employs TRBV14 and TRBJ2-5, with 11 nucleotides matching TRBD2. Germline CDR1 reads SGHDN; CDR2 reads FVKESK. This CDR3 region has 18 residues. With 3 bases clipped from V and 8 bases from J, the junction kept 17 bases outside the gene matches. The CDR3 region is CASSQAGTSGGGRGTQYF. The CDR3 DNA is TGTGCCAGCAGCCAGGCCGGGACTAGCGGAGGAGGTCGGGGAACCCAGTACTTC. The whole variable domain, filled in from reference TRBV14 and TRBJ2-5, reads EAGVTQFPSHSVIEKGQTVTLRCDPISGHDNLYWYRRVMGKEIKFLLHFVKESKQDESGMPNNRFLAERTGGTYSTLKVQPAELEDSGVYFCASSQAGTSGGGRGTQYFGPGTRLLVL.

As regards this clonotype: One base away lies a much larger clone, so this may be a sequencing read error. The chain links TRBV4-2 to TRBJ1-2; TRBD1 matches 10 bases. Germline V gene data show CDR1 as LGHNA and CDR2 as YNFKEQ. This CDR3 is built from 16 residues. The trim removed 4 bases at V and 8 bases at J, leaving 13 bases unmatched. The CDR3 loop reads CASSPDSGTGEYGYTF. CDR3 coding DNA: TGTGCCAGCAGCCCCGATTCCGGGACAGGGGAATACGGCTACACCTTC.

This clonotype occurred many times. The chain joins TRBV29-1 to TRBJ2-3; the D is unclear. CDR1 and CDR2 from the germline V gene are SQVTM and ANQGSEA. Between the trimmed V and J ends, which lost 0 bases and 0 bases, there was a span of 13 bases. The CDR3 runs 16 residues. CDR3: CSVEDLDRASTDTQYF. The CDR3 DNA sequence: TGCAGCGTTGAAGATCTTGACCGGGCTAGCACAGATACGCAGTATTTT.